Following are 30 T cell receptor beta chains from one sample sequenced in a study of blood T cells in healthy people across ages. Using a J-beta primer mix together with a sample-barcoded 5' primer, a second PCR was run for roughly 6 to 11 cycles. Each CDR3 protein is one row after TCRdb ran MiXCR on the 5' RACE reads. The sample contains 1,500,000 or so distinct CDR3 sequences, approximately 63% of which appear only once. Sequencing was done on a sample of blood. The receptor set was obtained from a man younger than 30 in good health.

V usage is TRBV20-1 and J usage is TRBJ2-5; D unclear. V shed 3 bases and J shed 4 bases, with 6 bases lying between them. Per the germline V gene, CDR1 is DFQATT and CDR2 is SNEGSKA (reference sequence). The CDR3 runs 11 residues. Written as DNA, the CDR3 is TGCAGTGCTAGTTTCCGAGAGACCCAGTACTTC. Translated, it gives CSASFRETQYF.

The V call is TRBV20-1, the J call TRBJ2-3; D gene unclear. In germline, CDR1 is DFQATT, CDR2 SNEGSKA (reference sequence). The CDR3 consists of 14 residues. Between the trimmed V and J ends, which lost 6 bases and 5 bases, there was a span of 18 bases. The CDR3 DNA is TGCAGTGCGTTATCTAGGGAACGAGGAGATACGCAGTATTTT. It translates to CSALSRERGDTQYF.

V gene TRBV11-1 combines with J gene TRBJ2-5; 8 positions agree with TRBD1. The CDR3 runs to 15 residues. The V gene's germline CDR1 is SGHAT and CDR2 FQDESV (reference sequence). V gave up 5 bases and J gave up 4 bases; unmatched junction bases: 9. For the CDR3, the DNA is TGTGCCAGCAGCGCAAGACAGGGGACCCCAGAGACCCAGTACTTC. Protein product: CASSARQGTPETQYF.

There are a few counts of this clonotype. The chain recombines TRBV20-1 with TRBJ1-4, with TRBD1 matching over 7 bases. Unmatched junction bases numbered 2, after V lost 5 bases and J lost 5 bases. The germline V gene has CDR1 DFQATT and CDR2 SNEGSKA (reference sequence). The CDR3 is 12 residues long. The DNA of the CDR3 is TGCAGTGCTTCGGGACAGAATGAAAAACTGTTTTTT. Translated, it gives CSASGQNEKLFF.

V and J are TRBV30 and TRBJ1-2; the D is unclear. V shed 3 bases and J shed 7 bases, with 15 bases lying between them. The CDR3 contains 13 residues. Germline V CDR1 and CDR2: GTSNPN, SVGIG (reference sequence). The CDR3 coding sequence is TGTGCCTGGAGCCTACAGAGCTCAGGTGGCTACACCTTC. Encoded protein: CAWSLQSSGGYTF.

In this sample, this clonotype turned up a few times. This chain links TRBV6-5 with TRBJ1-2; D gene uncertain. Germline V gene sequence: CDR1 MNHEY, CDR2 SVGAGI. Trimming took 1 base from V and 5 from J, leaving 11 bases between them. The CDR3 has 14 residues. CDR3 in DNA: TGTGCCAGCAGTTACTGGCCGACGGAGTATGGCTACACCTTC. It yields the protein CASSYWPTEYGYTF.

There are a few counts of this clonotype. The V gene is TRBV20-1, the J gene TRBJ2-5, with 11 bases fitting TRBD1. The germline V gene encodes CDR1 DFQATT and CDR2 SNEGSKA (reference sequence). The CDR3 runs to 12 residues. The CDR3 nucleotides read TGCAGCGGGGACAGGGGGCAAGAGACCCAGTACTTC. Translation gives CSGDRGQETQYF.

The rearrangement joins TRBV6-2 or TRBV6-3 to TRBJ2-4; no clear D gene. The germline gives CDR1 MNHEY, CDR2 SVGEGT. This CDR3 contains 16 residues. Trimming removed 5 bases at V and 0 bases at J, with 14 bases between. As DNA, the CDR3 is TGTGCCAGCAGTACACCCACCGGTATAGCCAAAAACATTCAGTACTTC. This gives the protein CASSTPTGIAKNIQYF.

The rearrangement links TRBV20-1 to TRBJ1-2, with no clear D. The V end was cut by 3 bases, the J end by 0 bases, with 8 bases between. Germline V lookup: CDR1 DFQATT, CDR2 SNEGSKA (reference sequence). The CDR3 has 13 residues. In nucleotides, the CDR3 is TGCAGTGCTAGTAAGGCGGCTAACTATGGCTACACCTTC. Protein sequence: CSASKAANYGYTF.

V and J are TRBV4-3 and TRBJ1-1; weak D call: TRBD1 (6 bases). Between the trimmed V and J ends, which lost 0 bases and 4 bases, there was a span of 12 bases. Germline CDR1 LGHNA, CDR2 YSLEER. The CDR3 totals 15 residues. CDR3 residues: CASSQDRGQFTEAFF. Written as DNA, the CDR3 is TGCGCCAGCAGCCAAGATCGGGGACAATTCACTGAAGCTTTCTTT.

The chain has TRBV30 and TRBJ2-4; perhaps TRBD1 as D (5 bases). The CDR3 runs to 17 residues. Germline V gene lookup returns CDR1 GTSNPN and CDR2 SVGIG (reference sequence). Trimming cost V 0 bases and J 2 bases, with 17 bases left between them. CDR3 DNA: TGTGCCTGGAGTGTCTCAGGGTTTGGAAAGACCAAAAACATTCAGTACTTC. Translated: CAWSVSGFGKTKNIQYF.

This clonotype was seen a handful of times. This chain connects TRBV5-1 to TRBJ2-5, with 7 bases identical to TRBD2. This CDR3 region has 14 residues. Germline V lookup: CDR1 SGHRS, CDR2 YFSETQ. J was trimmed by 7 bases and V by 4 bases; bases with no gene match: 10. The CDR3, as DNA: TGCGCCAGCAGCCTAACCGGGACTACCCTGACCCAGTACTTC. Translating it yields CASSLTGTTLTQYF.

V usage is TRBV28 and J usage is TRBJ2-6; D is ambiguous. CDR3 length: 15 amino acids. Trimming shortened V by 3 bases and J by 4 bases, and 10 bases separated the two germline ends. Germline assignment: CDR1 MDHEN and CDR2 SYDVKM. The CDR3 reads CASSFLRLGANVLTF. CDR3 DNA sequence: TGTGCCAGCAGTTTCCTCAGATTGGGGGCCAACGTCCTGACTTTC.

The rearrangement joins TRBV29-1 to TRBJ1-2; TRBD1 is a possible D gene (6 bases). The CDR3 has 13 residues. V shed 6 bases and J shed 2 bases, with 13 bases lying between them. The V gene's germline CDR1 is SQVTM and CDR2 ANQGSEA. The CDR3 loop is CSVGAGYNYGYTF. The DNA of the CDR3 is TGCAGCGTGGGGGCAGGGTACAACTATGGCTACACCTTC.

The CDR3 region is CASSSLTEGETQFF. For the CDR3, the DNA is TGTGCCAGCAGCTCCCTGACAGAGGGGGAGACCCAGTTCTTC. The chain combines TRBV7-9 with TRBJ2-1; possibly TRBD1 for D (6 bases). CDR1 is SEHNR, CDR2 FQNEAQ, per germline (reference sequence). The CDR3 consists of 14 residues. V dropped 4 bases and J dropped 13 bases, with 20 bases sitting between them.

The chain links TRBV20-1 to TRBJ2-4; 10 bases are a match to TRBD2. J gave up 13 bases and V 6 bases, and 21 bases lay outside the gene matches. This CDR3 is built from 16 residues. The germline CDR1 and CDR2 sequences are DFQATT and SNEGSKA (reference sequence). CDR3 DNA sequence: TGCAGTGCCAATAAAGCAAGCGGGAGGGCAAATCGGGAGCAGTACTTC. It translates to CSANKASGRANREQYF.

This chain connects TRBV9 to TRBJ2-4, with 8 nucleotides matching TRBD2. The DNA end is a closer match to TRBJ2-7, so the J assignment may be wrong. This CDR3 contains 16 residues. Per the germline V gene, CDR1 is SGDLS and CDR2 is YYNGEE. CDR3 amino acids: CASSTSSAGEVYEQYF. The CDR3 region has the DNA TGTGCCAGCAGCACCAGTTCAGCGGGAGAAGTCTACGAGCAGTACTTC.

The chain joins TRBV7-2 to TRBJ2-5; 12 nucleotides match TRBD2. CDR1 and CDR2 (germline): SGHTA, FQGNSA. The CDR3 covers 18 residues. The ends lost 5 bases at V and 1 base at J; junction bases unmatched: 11. CDR3 bases: TGTGCCAGCAGCCCCAGACTAGCGGGGGCCGTGGGCCAAGAGACCCAGTACTTC. It encodes CASSPRLAGAVGQETQYF.

The chain has TRBV7-2 and TRBJ2-4, with a possible D match to TRBD1 (5 bases). TRBJ2-7 explains the end of the DNA better; the J call may be wrong. This CDR3 has 16 amino acids. The germline gives CDR1 SGHTA, CDR2 FQGNSA. CDR3 bases: TGTGCCAGCAGCCCATACACTTGGGGCGCCGCCTACGAGCAGTACTTC. Residues: CASSPYTWGAAYEQYF.

This chain connects TRBV2 to TRBJ2-3, with 7 bases lining up with TRBD2. Germline V gene sequence: CDR1 SNHLY, CDR2 FYNNEI. After removal of 3 bases from V and 1 base from J, the junction contained 4 bases not matched to a gene. This CDR3 region has 15 residues. Here the CDR3 DNA reads TGTGCCAGCAGTGACTGGACTAGGGGCACAGATACGCAGTATTTT. It codes for CASSDWTRGTDTQYF.

This chain links TRBV28 with TRBJ2-7; TRBD2 agrees at 15 bases. CDR1 is MDHEN, CDR2 SYDVKM, per germline. The CDR3 is made up of 18 amino acids. Trimming cost V 8 bases and J 4 bases; bases outside gene matches: 15. CDR3 region: CASLSPGLAGGVGYEQYF. CDR3 nucleotides: TGTGCCAGCCTTAGTCCGGGACTAGCGGGGGGCGTGGGGTACGAGCAGTACTTC.

Points on this clonotype: This may be a read error: a much more frequent sequence differs by one nucleotide. The chain carries TRBV4-3 and TRBJ2-7, with D uncertain. The CDR3 extends over 14 amino acids. V shed 1 base and J shed 0 bases, with 7 bases lying between them. CDR1 LGHNA and CDR2 YSLEER come from the germline V gene. The CDR3 coding sequence is TGCGCCAGCAGCCAAGGGGTTATCTCCTACGAGCAGTACTTC. This encodes CASSQGVISYEQYF.

This clonotype came up a few times. The chain carries TRBV3-1 and TRBJ2-1; 11 bases agree with TRBD1. Germline CDR1 LGHDT, CDR2 YNNKEL (reference sequence). The CDR3 has 13 residues. The V and J ends lost 9 bases and 7 bases, in that order; junction bases with no gene match: 5. The CDR3 loop is CASWTGGMNEQFF. DNA for the CDR3: TGTGCCAGTTGGACAGGGGGCATGAATGAGCAGTTCTTC.

The chain links TRBV12-3 or TRBV12-4 to TRBJ1-1, with unresolved D. V was pared by 9 bases and J by 0 bases, with 14 bases between. The length of the CDR3 is 14 residues. CDR3 sequence reads: CASSMGYMNTEAFF. In DNA form, the CDR3 reads TGTGCCAGTTCAATGGGGTATATGAACACTGAAGCTTTCTTT.

This clonotype was seen more than once but under ten times. The rearrangement joins TRBV7-2 to TRBJ1-2; 8 nucleotides match TRBD1. The CDR3 loop spans 14 amino acids. V lost 5 bases to trimming and J lost 4 bases; unmatched junction nucleotides: 6. Germline loops: CDR1 SGHTA, CDR2 FQGNSA. The CDR3 bases are TGTGCCAGCAGCGCGGGACAGGCCGTCTATGGCTACACCTTC. Amino acids: CASSAGQAVYGYTF.

This chain connects TRBV5-1 to TRBJ2-5; D unclear. The last part of the DNA fits TRBJ2-7 better; the J call may be wrong. The CDR3 totals 13 residues. The germline V gene encodes CDR1 SGHRS and CDR2 YFSETQ. This chain's CDR3 is CASSAPERNEQYF. For the CDR3, the DNA is TGCGCCAGCAGCGCCCCCGAGAGGAACGAGCAGTACTTC.

V gene TRBV6-1 combines with J gene TRBJ2-5, with TRBD1 matching over 8 bases. With V trimmed by 6 bases and J by 4 bases, 4 bases remained unmatched. CDR3 length: 13 residues. CDR1 and CDR2 (germline): MNHNS, SASEGT. The CDR3 loop reads CASRAGGGETQYF. CDR3 DNA sequence: TGTGCCAGCAGGGCAGGGGGCGGAGAGACCCAGTACTTC.

This chain uses TRBV12-3 or TRBV12-4 with TRBJ1-2; D gene uncertain. This CDR3 contains 13 residues. Between the trimmed V and J ends, which lost 3 bases and 12 bases, there was a span of 17 bases. CDR3 sequence: CASSFGVPKGDTF. The CDR3 DNA sequence: TGTGCCAGCAGTTTTGGTGTTCCAAAGGGAGACACCTTC.

This clonotype has only one observation. The V gene is TRBV24-1, the J gene TRBJ2-2; D is possibly TRBD1 (5 bases). The CDR3 is 18 residues long. Germline V gene lookup returns CDR1 KGHDR and CDR2 SFDVKD. Trimming stripped 3 bases from V and 2 bases from J, with 18 bases between. The CDR3 sequence is CATSDHRKAGFNTGELFF. Here the CDR3 DNA reads TGTGCCACCAGTGATCACCGGAAAGCAGGGTTCAACACCGGGGAGCTGTTTTTT.

The sample holds a few counts of this clonotype. V gene TRBV20-1 combines with J gene TRBJ2-7; D is possibly TRBD1 (6 bases). The V gene lost 5 bases and the J gene lost 3 bases, with 17 bases spanning the gap. The germline V gene has CDR1 DFQATT and CDR2 SNEGSKA (reference sequence). The CDR3 length is 14 residues. The CDR3 sequence is CSAARSLGHYEQYF. The CDR3 bases are TGCAGTGCTGCTAGGAGCTTGGGACACTACGAGCAGTACTTC.